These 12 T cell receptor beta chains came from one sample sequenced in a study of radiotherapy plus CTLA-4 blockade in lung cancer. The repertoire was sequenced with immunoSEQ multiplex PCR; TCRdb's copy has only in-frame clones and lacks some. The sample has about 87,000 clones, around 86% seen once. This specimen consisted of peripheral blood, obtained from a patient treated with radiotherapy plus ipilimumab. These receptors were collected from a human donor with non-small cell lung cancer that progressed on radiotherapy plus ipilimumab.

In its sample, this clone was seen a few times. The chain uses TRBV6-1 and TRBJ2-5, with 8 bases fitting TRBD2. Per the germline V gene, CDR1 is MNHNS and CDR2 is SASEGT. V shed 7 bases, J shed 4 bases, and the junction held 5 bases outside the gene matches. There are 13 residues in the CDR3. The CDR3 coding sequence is TGTGCCAGCACCAACGGGGGGGGAGAGACCCAGTACTTC. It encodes CASTNGGGETQYF.

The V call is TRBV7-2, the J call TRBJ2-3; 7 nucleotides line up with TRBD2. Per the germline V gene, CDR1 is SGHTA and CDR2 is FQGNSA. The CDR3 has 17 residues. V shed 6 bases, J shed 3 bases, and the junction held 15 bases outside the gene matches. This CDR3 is CASRLRAGVGATDTQYF. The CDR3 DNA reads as TGTGCCAGCAGATTGCGGGCGGGAGTCGGCGCGACAGATACGCAGTATTTT.

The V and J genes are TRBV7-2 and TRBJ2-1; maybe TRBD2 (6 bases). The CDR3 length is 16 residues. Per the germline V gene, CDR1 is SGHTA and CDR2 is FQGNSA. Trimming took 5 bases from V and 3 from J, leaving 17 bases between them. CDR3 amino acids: CASSRTEGGIYNEQFF. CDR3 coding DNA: TGTGCCAGCAGCCGTACGGAGGGCGGGATCTACAATGAGCAGTTCTTC.

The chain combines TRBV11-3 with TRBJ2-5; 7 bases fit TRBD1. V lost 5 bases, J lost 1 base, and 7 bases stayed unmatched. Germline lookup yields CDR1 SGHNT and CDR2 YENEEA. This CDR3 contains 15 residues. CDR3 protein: CASSLRQGSQETQYF. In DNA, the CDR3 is TGTGCCAGCAGCCTTAGACAGGGCTCCCAAGAGACCCAGTACTTC.

CDR3 region: CASSLEGAFYEQYF. The CDR3 DNA reads as TGCGCCAGCAGCTTGGAGGGGGCGTTCTACGAGCAGTACTTC. The V call is TRBV5-1, the J call TRBJ2-7; 7 bases agree with TRBD1. CDR1 is SGHRS, CDR2 YFSETQ, per germline. The CDR3 sequence is 14 residues long. With 0 bases clipped from V and 3 bases from J, the junction kept 3 bases outside the gene matches.

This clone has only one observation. The CDR3: CASSQGQGGNQPQHF. The CDR3 DNA is TGCGCCAGCAGCCAAGGACAGGGAGGCAATCAGCCCCAGCATTTT. The genes are TRBV4-1 and TRBJ1-5; 7 bases map to TRBD1. The CDR3 spans 15 residues. Trimming took 1 base from V and 2 from J; bases not matched to a gene: 2. The germline gives CDR1 MGHRA, CDR2 YSYEKL.

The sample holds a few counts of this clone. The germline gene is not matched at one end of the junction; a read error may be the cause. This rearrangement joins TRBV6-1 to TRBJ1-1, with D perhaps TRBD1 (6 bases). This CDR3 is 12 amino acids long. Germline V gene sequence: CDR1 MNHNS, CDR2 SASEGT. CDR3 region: CATGRGNTEAFF. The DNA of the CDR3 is TGTGCCACCGGGAGGGGGAACACTGAGGCTTTCTTT.

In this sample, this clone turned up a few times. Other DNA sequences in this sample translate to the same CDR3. The CDR3 nucleotides are TGTGCCAGCAGTGATGACGCCTACGAGCAGTACTTC. Protein product: CASSDDAYEQYF. The V gene is TRBV2, the J gene TRBJ2-7; D not resolved. CDR1 is SNHLY, CDR2 FYNNEI, per germline. CDR3 size: 12 residues. V was trimmed by 3 bases and J by 2 bases, leaving 5 bases between them.

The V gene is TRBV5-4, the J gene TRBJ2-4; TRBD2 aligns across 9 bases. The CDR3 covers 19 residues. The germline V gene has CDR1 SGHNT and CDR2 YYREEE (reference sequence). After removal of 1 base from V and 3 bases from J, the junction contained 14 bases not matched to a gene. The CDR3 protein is CASSLRDSGRPPHKNIQYF. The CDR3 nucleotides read TGTGCCAGCAGCTTGCGTGACAGCGGGAGGCCGCCCCACAAAAACATTCAGTACTTC.

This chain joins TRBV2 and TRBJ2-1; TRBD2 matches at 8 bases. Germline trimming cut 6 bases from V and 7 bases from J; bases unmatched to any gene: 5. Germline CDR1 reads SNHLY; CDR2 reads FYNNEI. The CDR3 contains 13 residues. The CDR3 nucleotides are TGTGCCAGCAGATCGGGGGGGCGGAATGAGCAGTTCTTC. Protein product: CASRSGGRNEQFF.

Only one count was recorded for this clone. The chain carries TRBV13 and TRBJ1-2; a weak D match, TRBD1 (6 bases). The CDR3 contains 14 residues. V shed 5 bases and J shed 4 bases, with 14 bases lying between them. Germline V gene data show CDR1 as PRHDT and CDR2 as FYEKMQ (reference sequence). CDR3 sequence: CASSPQTGFYGYTF. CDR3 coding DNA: TGTGCCAGCAGCCCGCAAACAGGGTTCTATGGCTACACCTTC.

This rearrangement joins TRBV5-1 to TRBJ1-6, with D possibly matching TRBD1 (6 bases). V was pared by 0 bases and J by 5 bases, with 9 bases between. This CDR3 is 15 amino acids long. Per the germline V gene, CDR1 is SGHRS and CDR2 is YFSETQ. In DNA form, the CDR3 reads TGCGCCAGCAGCTTGGGGACAGTCAATAATTCACCCCTCCACTTT. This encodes CASSLGTVNNSPLHF. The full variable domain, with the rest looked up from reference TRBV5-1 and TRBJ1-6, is KAGVTQTPRYLIKTRGQQVTLSCSPISGHRSVSWYQQTPGQGLQFLFEYFSETQRNKGNFPGRFSGRQFSNSRSEMNVSTLELGDSALYLCASSLGTVNNSPLHFGNGTRLTVT.